This TCR beta chain emerged from a study of cytomegalovirus exposure and HLA in healthy donors. General study findings and limits: Another analysis was done later, and it associated around 16,000 TCR beta sequences with HLA alleles at 0.05 false discovery rate. Sequencing depth roughly uniform across donors was assumed in presence/absence analyses.

The PCR contained 60 Vbeta and 13 Jbeta primers. Sequencing was performed with immunoSEQ multiplex PCR; in TCRdb, only in-frame clones are kept and a portion is missing. The data show 150,000 to 200,000 clones, around 81% seen once. About this clone: As yet, its antigen is unknown.

The sequence came from a woman in her twenties or thirties in good health and CMV-seronegative. Sequenced sample: PBMCs.

In nucleotides, the CDR3 is TGTGCCAGTAGTACCTCAGGGGGCAACTCCTACGAGCAGTACTTC. This translates into CASSTSGGNSYEQYF. This chain uses TRBV19 with TRBJ2-7; 8 bases are shared with TRBD1. V lost 4 bases and J lost 0; bases outside the gene matches: 5. This CDR3 is 15 amino acids long. Germline V gives CDR1 LNHDA, CDR2 SQIVND (reference sequence).